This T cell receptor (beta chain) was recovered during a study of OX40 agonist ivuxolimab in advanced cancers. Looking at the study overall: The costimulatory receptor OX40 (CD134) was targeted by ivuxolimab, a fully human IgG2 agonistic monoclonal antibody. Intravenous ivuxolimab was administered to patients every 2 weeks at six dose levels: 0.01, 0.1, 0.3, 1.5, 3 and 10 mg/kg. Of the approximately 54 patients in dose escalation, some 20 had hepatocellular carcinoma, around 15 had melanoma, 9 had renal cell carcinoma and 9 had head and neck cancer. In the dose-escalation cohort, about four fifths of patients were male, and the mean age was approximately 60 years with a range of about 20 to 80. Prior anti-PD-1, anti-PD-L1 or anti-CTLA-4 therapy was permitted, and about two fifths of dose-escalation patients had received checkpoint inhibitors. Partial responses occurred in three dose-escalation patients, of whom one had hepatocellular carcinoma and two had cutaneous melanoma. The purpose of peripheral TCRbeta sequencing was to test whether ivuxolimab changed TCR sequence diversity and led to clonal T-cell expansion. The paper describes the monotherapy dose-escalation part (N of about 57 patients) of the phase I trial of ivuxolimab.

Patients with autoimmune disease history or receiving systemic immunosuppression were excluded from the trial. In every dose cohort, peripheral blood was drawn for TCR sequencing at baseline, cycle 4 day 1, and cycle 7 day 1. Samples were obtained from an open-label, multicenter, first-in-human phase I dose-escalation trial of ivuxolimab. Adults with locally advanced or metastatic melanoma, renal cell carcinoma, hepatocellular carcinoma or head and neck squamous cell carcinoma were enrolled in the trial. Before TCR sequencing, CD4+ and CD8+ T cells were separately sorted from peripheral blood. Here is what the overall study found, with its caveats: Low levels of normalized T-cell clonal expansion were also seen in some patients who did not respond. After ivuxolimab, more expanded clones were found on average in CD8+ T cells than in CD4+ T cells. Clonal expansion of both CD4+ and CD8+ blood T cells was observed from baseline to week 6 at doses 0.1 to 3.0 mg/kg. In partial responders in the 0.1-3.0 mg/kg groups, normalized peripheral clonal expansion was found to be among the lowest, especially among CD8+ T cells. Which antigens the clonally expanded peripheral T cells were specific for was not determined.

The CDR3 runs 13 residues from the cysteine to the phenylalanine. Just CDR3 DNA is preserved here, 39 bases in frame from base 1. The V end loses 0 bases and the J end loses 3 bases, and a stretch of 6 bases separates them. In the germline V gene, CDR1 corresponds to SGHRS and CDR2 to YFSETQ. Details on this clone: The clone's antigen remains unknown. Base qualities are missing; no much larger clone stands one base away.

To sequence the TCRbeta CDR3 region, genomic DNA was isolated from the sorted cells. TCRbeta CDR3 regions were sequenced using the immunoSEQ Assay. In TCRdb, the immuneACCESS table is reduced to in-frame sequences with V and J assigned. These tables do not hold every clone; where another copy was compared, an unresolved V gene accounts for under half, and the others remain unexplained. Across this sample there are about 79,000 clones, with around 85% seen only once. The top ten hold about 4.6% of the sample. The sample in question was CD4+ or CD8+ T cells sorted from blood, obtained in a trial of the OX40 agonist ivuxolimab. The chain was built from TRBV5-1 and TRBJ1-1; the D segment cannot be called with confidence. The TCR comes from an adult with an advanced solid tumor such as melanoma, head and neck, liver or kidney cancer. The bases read TGCGCCAGCAGCTTGGAGGTCGACACTGAAGCTTTCTTT. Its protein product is CASSLEVDTEAFF.